This T cell receptor beta chain emerged from a study of T cells in Graves' hyperthyroidism and ophthalmopathy. V was pared by 1 base and J by 2 bases, with 9 bases between. The CDR3 is 15 residues long. Germline loops: CDR1 KGHSH, CDR2 LQKENI. The table lists this clonotype with many counts. TCR beta CDR3 regions were amplified from RNA transcripts. First-round RT-PCR of the TCR CDR3 relied on the HTBI primer set. Each CDR3 protein gets one entry after TCRdb re-called the multiplex PCR reads with MiXCR. Of about 480,000 distinct CDR3 sequences listed, around an eighth are singletons. Uncontrolled infection, other autoimmune disease, pregnancy and lactation each barred patients from inclusion.

The sequenced material came from blood. The V call is TRBV18, the J call TRBJ2-1; D call uncertain. This TCR was recovered from a woman aged 18-29 years with Graves' hyperthyroidism. The CDR3 loop reads CASSPQEGTYNEQFF. The CDR3 nucleotides read TGTGCCAGCTCACCACAGGAAGGGACCTACAATGAGCAGTTCTTC.